Listed below are T cell receptor beta chains from one sample, sequenced in a study of beta chain features in type 1 diabetes. Profiled with immunoSEQ multiplex PCR; TCRdb holds only in-frame clones, not every one. The data show more than 250,000 clones, with roughly 13% seen just once and less than 0.02% held by the top ten. The sequencing sample was made of naive CD4+ T cells from blood. All receptors derive from a young man with type 1 diabetes. The CDR3 runs from the conserved cysteine through the conserved F or W. D genes are given only for firm matches. Only some rows state a clone size, as once, few, many or a class for expanded clones.

>NA|TRBJ2-7|TRBV15|TRBD1
CATSMEDRSSYEQYF
TGTGCCACCAGTATGGAGGACAGGAGCTCCTACGAGCAGTACTTC
>NA|TRBJ2-7|TRBV4-1|TRBD1
CASSLGRDSGTEQYF
TGCGCCAGCAGCCTTGGTCGGGACAGCGGTACCGAGCAGTACTTC
>few|TRBJ2-7|TRBV30|TRBD2
CAWSGLAGADEQYF
TGTGCCTGGAGTGGATTAGCGGGAGCTGACGAGCAGTACTTC
>NA|TRBJ2-1|TRBV30|TRBD2
CAWSVSPPGGQFF
TGTGCCTGGAGTGTAAGTCCTCCGGGAGGGCAGTTCTTC
>NA|TRBJ1-4|TRBV28|TRBD1
CASVTGSVEKLFF
TGTGCCAGCGTGACAGGGAGCGTTGAAAAACTGTTTTTT
>NA|TRBJ2-6|TRBV7-3|NA
CASSPSYSGANVLTF
TGTGCCAGCAGTCCCTCTTACTCTGGGGCCAACGTCCTGACTTTC
>NA|TRBJ2-5|TRBV9|TRBD2
CASSVEAGGSETQYF
TGTGCCAGCAGCGTAGAGGCGGGAGGGTCCGAGACCCAGTACTTC
>NA|TRBJ2-1|TRBV9|TRBD2
CASSLSGRADDEQFF
TGTGCCAGCAGCCTTAGCGGGAGGGCCGATGATGAGCAGTTCTTC
>NA|TRBJ1-1|TRBV29-1|NA
CSVIVQGANTEAFF
TGCAGCGTTATCGTACAGGGAGCGAACACTGAAGCTTTCTTT
>NA|TRBJ2-7|TRBV5-6|TRBD1
CASSSAGGATYEQYF
TGTGCCAGCAGTTCAGCAGGGGGTGCCACCTACGAGCAGTACTTC
>NA|TRBJ2-6|TRBV5-1|NA
CASSPGLTTGANVLTF
TGCGCCAGCAGCCCGGGACTGACCACTGGGGCCAACGTCCTGACTTTC
>few|TRBJ2-1|TRBV6-6|TRBD2
CASARSGGYNEQFF
TGTGCCAGCGCCCGCTCGGGAGGGTACAATGAGCAGTTCTTC
>NA|TRBJ2-7|TRBV28|TRBD1
CASSHFGTGLGEQYF
TGTGCCAGCAGTCACTTTGGGACAGGACTGGGCGAGCAGTACTTC
>NA|TRBJ2-4|TRBV18|NA
CASTRPRDSENIQYF
TGTGCCAGCACCCGACCCAGGGATTCCGAAAACATTCAGTACTTC
>few|TRBJ2-1|TRBV14|TRBD2
CASSQGYYTSGGNNEQFF
TGTGCCAGCAGCCAAGGTTATTATACTAGCGGTGGGAACAATGAGCAGTTCTTC
>NA|TRBJ2-1|TRBV7-2|NA
CASSLLSPVYNEQFF
TGTGCCAGCAGCCTCTTGTCCCCGGTATACAATGAGCAGTTCTTC
>NA|TRBJ1-2|TRBV20-1|NA
CSAAGEVGYTF
TGCAGTGCTGCCGGAGAAGTTGGCTACACCTTC
>NA|TRBJ2-1|TRBV5-1|TRBD2
CASSPWGGINEQFF
TGCGCCAGCAGCCCCTGGGGAGGGATCAATGAGCAGTTCTTC
>few|TRBJ2-5|TRBV28|NA
CASSLRGWETQYF
TGTGCCAGCAGTTTAAGGGGTTGGGAGACCCAGTACTTC
>NA|TRBJ1-2|TRBV7-2|TRBD1
CASSSNRGSGYGYTF
TGTGCCAGCAGCAGCAACAGGGGTTCGGGCTATGGCTACACCTTC
>few|TRBJ2-3|TRBV29-1|TRBD1
CSVPDRVSDTQYF
TGCAGCGTCCCTGACAGGGTTTCAGATACGCAGTATTTT
>few|TRBJ2-1|TRBV7-9|TRBD2
CASSLKLARYNEQFF
TGTGCCAGCAGCTTAAAACTAGCGAGGTACAATGAGCAGTTCTTC
>few|TRBJ2-7|TRBV20-1|NA
CSAFTSYEQYF
TGCAGTGCATTTACTTCCTACGAGCAGTACTTC
>NA|TRBJ2-1|TRBV27|TRBD2
CASRKLAGGPFF
TGTGCCAGCAGGAAACTAGCGGGAGGACCGTTCTTC
>NA|TRBJ2-4|TRBV6-6|TRBD2
CASRPAGVRNIQYF
TGTGCCAGCAGACCAGCGGGAGTTAGAAACATTCAGTACTTC
>few|TRBJ2-1|TRBV7-3|TRBD2
CASSSRLAPNEQFF
TGTGCCAGCAGCTCCCGACTAGCGCCAAATGAGCAGTTCTTC
>few|TRBJ2-3|TRBV10-3|TRBD2
CASQAGGRPDTQYF
TGTGCCTCCCAGGCGGGAGGAAGGCCAGATACGCAGTATTTT
>NA|TRBJ2-1|TRBV9|TRBD2
CARKSRRSGASNNEQFF
TGTGCCAGGAAGTCGAGGCGTAGCGGGGCTAGTAACAATGAGCAGTTCTTC
>NA|TRBJ2-3|TRBV18|TRBD1
CASSPDRDGDTQYF
TGTGCCAGCTCACCGGACAGGGATGGAGATACGCAGTATTTT
>few|TRBJ1-5|TRBV6-6|NA
CASSSAATDNQPQHF
TGTGCCAGCAGTTCCGCGGCGACCGACAATCAGCCCCAGCATTTT
>NA|TRBJ2-3|TRBV5-1|TRBD2
CASSSLADTDTQYF
TGCGCCAGCAGCTCACTAGCGGACACAGATACGCAGTATTTT
>NA|TRBJ2-2|TRBV7-2|NA
CASSLWDTRGELFF
TGTGCCAGCAGCTTGTGGGACACTCGCGGGGAGCTGTTTTTT
>few|TRBJ2-7|TRBV10-3|NA
CAISGTGIYEQYF
TGTGCCATCAGTGGTACAGGAATATACGAGCAGTACTTC
>few|TRBJ2-3|TRBV2|NA
CASSVTGTDTQYF
TGTGCCAGCAGTGTGACTGGCACAGATACGCAGTATTTT
>NA|TRBJ2-1|TRBV6-5|TRBD2
CASSAGTSGWNEQFF
TGTGCCAGCAGTGCCGGGACTAGCGGATGGAATGAGCAGTTCTTC
>NA|TRBJ2-3|TRBV30|NA
CAWALQADTQYF
TGTGCCTGGGCTCTACAGGCAGATACGCAGTATTTT
>NA|TRBJ2-1|TRBV10-3|NA
CATGDISNNEQFF
TGTGCCACCGGGGACATTTCGAACAATGAGCAGTTCTTC
>few|TRBJ1-1|TRBV29-1|NA
CSVERVPMNTEAFF
TGCAGCGTTGAACGCGTCCCAATGAACACTGAAGCTTTCTTT